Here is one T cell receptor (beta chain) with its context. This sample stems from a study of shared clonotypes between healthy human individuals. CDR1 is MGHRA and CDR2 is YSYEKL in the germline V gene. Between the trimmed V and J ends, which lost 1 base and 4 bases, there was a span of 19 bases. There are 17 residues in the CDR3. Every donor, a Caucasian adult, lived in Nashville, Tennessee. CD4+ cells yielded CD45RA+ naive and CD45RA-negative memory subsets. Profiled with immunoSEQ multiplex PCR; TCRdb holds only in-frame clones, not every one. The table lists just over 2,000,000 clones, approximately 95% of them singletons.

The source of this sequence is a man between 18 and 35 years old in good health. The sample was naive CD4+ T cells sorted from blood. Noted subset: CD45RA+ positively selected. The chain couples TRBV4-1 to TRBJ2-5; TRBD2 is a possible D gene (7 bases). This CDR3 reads CASSQARGGGPRETQYF. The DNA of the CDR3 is TGCGCCAGCAGCCAAGCCAGGGGCGGGGGACCCCGAGAGACCCAGTACTTC.